This T cell receptor (beta chain) derives from a study of cytomegalovirus exposure and HLA in healthy donors. Looked up from germline, CDR1 is LNHNV and CDR2 is YYDKDF (reference sequence). V dropped 6 bases and J dropped 2; count of bases not matched to a gene: 13. The CDR3 runs to 17 residues. Points on this clone: What it binds is not known.

Study results and limitations: As confirmed in vitro, a few CMV-associated chains were specific for CMV antigens.

The table came from immunoSEQ multiplex PCR; TCRdb's copy has only in-frame clones and leaves some out. The data hold about 180,000 clones, with 86% observed a single time. The receptor was derived from a man between 18 and 29 years old in good health and CMV-seropositive. This rearrangement joins TRBV15 to TRBJ1-2, with TRBD1 matching over 9 bases. Source material: PBMCs. DNA for the CDR3: TGTGCCACCAGACCTTTCGGACAGGGGAGGAGAAACTATGGCTACACCTTC. It codes for CATRPFGQGRRNYGYTF.